These 19 T cell receptor beta chains originate from one sample sequenced in a study of blood T cell repertoires in COVID-19. The repertoire was sequenced with immunoSEQ multiplex PCR; TCRdb's copy has only in-frame clones and lacks some. The table lists 70,000 to 95,000 clones, around 94% of them singletons, with under 7.5% in the top ten. The specimen sequenced was peripheral blood. The receptors here all came from a woman in her sixties or seventies with active COVID-19.

V and J are TRBV7-8 and TRBJ1-2, with D maybe TRBD1 (6 bases). Trimming cost V 3 bases and J 3 bases, with 11 bases left between them. Germline assignment: CDR1 SGHVS and CDR2 FQNEAQ. The CDR3 loop spans 14 amino acids. The CDR3 protein is CASSFRDTYYGYTF. The DNA for the CDR3 is TGTGCCAGCAGCTTCCGGGACACCTACTATGGCTACACCTTC.

The chain uses TRBV5-1 and TRBJ2-1; 11 bases match TRBD2. The CDR3 extends over 16 amino acids. V lost 3 bases to trimming and J lost 4 bases; unmatched junction nucleotides: 6. CDR1 and CDR2 (germline): SGHRS, YFSETQ. This chain's CDR3 is CASSSNSGGDYNEQFF. For the CDR3, the DNA is TGCGCCAGCAGCTCTAATAGCGGGGGGGATTACAATGAGCAGTTCTTC.

The chain uses TRBV20-1 and TRBJ1-2, with D possibly TRBD1 on 6 matching bases. Trimming took off 3 bases at V and 8 bases at J, with 13 bases between the two ends. Germline assignment: CDR1 DFQATT and CDR2 SNEGSKA (reference sequence). This CDR3 is 12 amino acids long. The CDR3 sequence is CSASSDREGYTF. The CDR3 nucleotides are TGCAGTGCTAGTTCGGACAGAGAGGGCTACACCTTC.

The chain links TRBV24-1 to TRBJ1-2; the D is unclear. There are 13 residues in the CDR3. The germline V and J ends were trimmed by 0 bases and 8 bases, with 9 bases remaining between them. Germline CDR1 is KGHDR and CDR2 is SFDVKD. The CDR3 nucleotides are TGTGCCACCAGTGATTTGCCATCTAGAGGCTACACCTTC. As protein: CATSDLPSRGYTF.

The chain carries TRBV6-5 and TRBJ1-6, with 7 bases matching TRBD1. CDR1 and CDR2 from the germline V gene are MNHEY and SVGAGI. The CDR3 loop spans 14 amino acids. With 10 bases clipped from V and 7 bases from J, the junction kept 10 bases outside the gene matches. The CDR3: CATREQGRNSPLHF. The CDR3 nucleotides are TGTGCCACACGCGAACAGGGGAGGAATTCACCCCTCCACTTT.

The chain recombines TRBV29-1 with TRBJ1-3; perhaps TRBD1 as D (6 bases). Trimming took 4 bases from V and 3 from J, leaving 7 bases between them. The CDR3 extends over 12 amino acids. The germline gives CDR1 SQVTM, CDR2 ANQGSEA. The CDR3 DNA follows: TGCAGCGTTGGGACAGATGGAAACACCATATATTTT. Translated: CSVGTDGNTIYF.

This clone came up once. The genes are TRBV6-5 and TRBJ2-7; 10 bases are a match to TRBD2. The V gene's germline CDR1 is MNHEY and CDR2 SVGAGI. V lost 2 bases and J lost 1; bases outside the gene matches: 5. The CDR3 contains 16 residues. The CDR3 here is CASSYRPGLASYEQYF. The CDR3 nucleotides are TGTGCCAGCAGTTACCGCCCGGGACTAGCGTCCTACGAGCAGTACTTC.

J is TRBJ1-2 and V is TRBV5-1, with 7 bases lining up with TRBD1. V shed 5 bases and J 8 bases; nucleotides not matched to a gene: 15. Germline CDR1 SGHRS, CDR2 YFSETQ. This CDR3 contains 15 residues. For the CDR3, the DNA is TGCGCCAGCAGGGAACCGGGACAGAAACCTATGGGCTACACCTTC. Amino acid sequence: CASREPGQKPMGYTF. Full variable domain (rest looked up from reference TRBV5-1 and TRBJ1-2): KAGVTQTPRYLIKTRGQQVTLSCSPISGHRSVSWYQQTPGQGLQFLFEYFSETQRNKGNFPGRFSGRQFSNSRSEMNVSTLELGDSALYLCASREPGQKPMGYTFGSGTRLTVV.

The chain employs TRBV2 and TRBJ2-7; TRBD1 is a possible D gene (7 bases). The germline V and J ends were trimmed by 6 bases and 6 bases, with 21 bases remaining between them. The CDR3 has 15 amino acids. CDR1 and CDR2 (germline): SNHLY, FYNNEI. The CDR3 loop is CASSVGQEGTSEQYF. In nucleotides, the CDR3 is TGTGCCAGCAGCGTTGGACAGGAGGGAACTAGCGAGCAGTACTTC.

The chain recombines TRBV5-1 with TRBJ2-2; 9 positions match TRBD1. J lost 4 bases, V lost 0 bases, and 10 bases had no gene match. Germline V CDR1 and CDR2: SGHRS, YFSETQ. There are 18 residues in the CDR3. In DNA form, the CDR3 reads TGCGCCAGCAGCTTGGCCTATAGTCGGACAGGGGCCACCGGGGAGCTGTTTTTT. Translating gives CASSLAYSRTGATGELFF. Supplemented by reference TRBV5-1 and TRBJ2-2, the full variable domain reads KAGVTQTPRYLIKTRGQQVTLSCSPISGHRSVSWYQQTPGQGLQFLFEYFSETQRNKGNFPGRFSGRQFSNSRSEMNVSTLELGDSALYLCASSLAYSRTGATGELFFGEGSRLTVL.

The chain combines TRBV19 with TRBJ2-1; 9 nucleotides match TRBD1. CDR1 and CDR2 from the germline V gene are LNHDA and SQIVND (reference sequence). CDR3 length equals 16 residues. J lost 7 bases, V lost 1 base, and 8 bases had no gene match. The CDR3 is CASSIVGDRDVNEQFF. The CDR3 bases are TGTGCCAGTAGTATAGTAGGGGACAGGGATGTAAATGAGCAGTTCTTC.

The V gene is TRBV27, the J gene TRBJ2-3, with 13 bases aligning to TRBD2. The CDR3 has 20 residues. The V gene end was trimmed by 5 bases and the J gene end by 6 bases; junction bases not matched to a gene: 20. Germline V gives CDR1 MNHEY, CDR2 SMNVEV (reference sequence). This CDR3 reads CASSVEGLAGRGAFRDTQYF. In DNA form, the CDR3 reads TGTGCCAGCAGTGTTGAGGGACTAGCGGGAAGGGGGGCCTTCAGGGATACGCAGTATTTT.

The V call is TRBV9, the J call TRBJ1-6; 7 nucleotides agree with TRBD1. Trimming removed 4 bases from V and 10 bases from J; junction bases left unmatched: 8. Germline CDR1 SGDLS, CDR2 YYNGEE. The CDR3 runs 14 residues. CDR3 protein: CASSPRTGGSPLHF. The CDR3 DNA follows: TGTGCCAGCAGCCCTAGGACAGGAGGCTCACCCCTCCACTTT.

V is TRBV5-5 and J is TRBJ1-2; D is ambiguous. Deletions cut 0 bases from V and 5 bases from J, with 8 bases between. The germline CDR1 and CDR2 sequences are SGHKS and YYEKEE (reference sequence). The CDR3 spans 13 residues. CDR3 nucleotide sequence: TGTGCCAGCAGCTTGGGGCAGACTTATGGCTACACCTTC. The encoded protein is CASSLGQTYGYTF.

The gene calls are TRBV6-5 and TRBJ1-2; D perhaps matches TRBD1 (5 bases). Per germline, CDR1 MNHEY and CDR2 SVGAGI. Trimming removed 6 bases from V and 8 bases from J, with 16 bases in between. The CDR3 totals 13 residues. The CDR3 nucleotides are TGTGCCAGCAGCCCGGACATCGGAGTGGGCTACACCTTC. This codes for CASSPDIGVGYTF.

The chain's CDR3 is CASSLPTSGRAHEQFF. The CDR3 region has the DNA TGTGCCAGCAGCCTCCCGACTAGCGGGAGGGCCCATGAGCAGTTCTTC. This chain links TRBV3-1 (or the pseudogene TRBV3-2) with TRBJ2-1; 14 bases are a match to TRBD2. V trimming: 4 bases; J trimming: 8 bases; junction bases outside the gene matches: 7. Germline values: CDR1 LGHDT, CDR2 YNNKEL (reference sequence). This CDR3 comprises 16 residues.

V is TRBV7-9 and J is TRBJ2-3; perhaps TRBD2 as D (5 bases). The CDR3 spans 12 residues. Germline assignment: CDR1 SEHNR and CDR2 FQNEAQ (reference sequence). The ends were cut back, 2 bases at V and 6 bases at J, with 6 bases in the middle. This chain's CDR3 is CASSLSGDTQYF. CDR3 DNA sequence: TGTGCCAGCAGCTTATCGGGGGATACGCAGTATTTT.

J is TRBJ2-2 and V is TRBV14; 11 nucleotides agree with TRBD1. Germline V gene lookup returns CDR1 SGHDN and CDR2 FVKESK. Losses at the gene ends were 3 bases for V and 3 bases for J; bases not matched to a gene: 6. The CDR3 is 17 residues long. CDR3 in amino acids: CASSHTGTGGYTGELFF. The CDR3 coding sequence is TGTGCCAGCAGCCACACCGGGACAGGGGGTTACACCGGGGAGCTGTTTTTT. Full variable domain (missing parts from reference TRBV14 and TRBJ2-2): EAGVTQFPSHSVIEKGQTVTLRCDPISGHDNLYWYRRVMGKEIKFLLHFVKESKQDESGMPNNRFLAERTGGTYSTLKVQPAELEDSGVYFCASSHTGTGGYTGELFFGEGSRLTVL.

The chain links TRBV7-9 to TRBJ2-7; maybe TRBD2 (6 bases). V gave up 5 bases and J gave up 0 bases, with 11 bases separating them. The CDR3 has 14 amino acids. The V gene's germline CDR1 is SEHNR and CDR2 FQNEAQ (reference sequence). This CDR3 reads CASSRPGDSYEQYF. CDR3 nucleotides: TGTGCCAGCAGCCGACCGGGGGACTCCTACGAGCAGTACTTC.